This record looks at one T cell receptor (beta chain) sequence and its context. Its antigen is unidentified. This sample was taken from a study of blood T cells in healthy people across ages. Study-level results: Per million T cells, the diversity of TCR beta decreased roughly linearly as age advanced.

A J-beta primer mix and a sample-barcoded 5' primer were used in a second PCR of roughly 6 to 12 cycles. Using its own MiXCR run on the 5' RACE reads, TCRdb lists one record per CDR3 protein. Here the sample spans about 1.5 million distinct CDR3 sequences, approximately 43% being singletons. The individuals who served as donors were healthy Caucasians living in Russia, aged about 6 to 95. The germline gives CDR1 SGHTA, CDR2 FQGTGA. Trimming removed 5 bases from V and 10 bases from J; junction bases left unmatched: 6. The CDR3 extends over 12 amino acids. The TCR comes from a woman between 18 and 29 years old in good health. The V call is TRBV7-3, the J call TRBJ2-3; 7 bases align to TRBD1. Sample: blood. The CDR3 coding sequence is TGTGCCAGCAGCAACGGACAGGCCTCGCAGTATTTT. Its translation is CASSNGQASQYF.